These T cell receptor beta chains were read from a single sample in a study of metastatic and nonmetastatic thyroid tumors. TCRdb redid the clone calls on the PCR reads using MiXCR. The sample yields about 22,000 clones, 15% to 20% seen once. Sequencing used blood. All receptors come from a male donor with papillary thyroid cancer or a benign thyroid nodule (not recorded which). Some clones in this sample may be carry-over from other donors' samples. The CDR3 runs from the conserved cysteine through the conserved F or W. The D gene is left open where the match is weak. Some rows mark clone size as missing; the rest say once, few, many or name a class of expanded clone.

>TRBJ2-4|NA|many|TRBV12-5
CAEPPQGCAKNIQYF
TGTGCTGAACCCCCACAGGGTTGTGCCAAAAACATTCAGTACTTC
>TRBJ2-7|NA|few|TRBV27
CASDREQYF
TGTGCCAGCGACCGAGAGCAGTACTTC
>TRBJ1-5|NA|many|TRBV19
CASSYRSSNQPQHF
TGTGCCAGTAGCTACAGGAGCAGCAATCAGCCCCAGCATTTT
>TRBJ2-1|TRBD2|medium-sized|TRBV15
CATSPGREPYNEQFF
TGTGCCACCAGCCCCGGGCGGGAGCCCTACAATGAGCAGTTCTTC
>TRBJ2-2|NA|many|TRBV7-6
CASSLGPTGELFF
TGTGCCAGCAGCTTAGGACCCACCGGGGAGCTGTTTTTT
>TRBJ2-3|TRBD1|many|TRBV10-2
CASSGRDRGLPDTQYF
TGCGCCAGCAGTGGGAGAGACAGGGGCCTCCCAGATACGCAGTATTTT
>TRBJ2-7|TRBD2|many|TRBV28
CASSFSSGHYEQYF
TGTGCCAGCAGTTTTTCTAGCGGCCACTACGAGCAGTACTTC
>TRBJ1-2|NA|many|TRBV7-8
CASSLSAGSNYGYTF
TGTGCCAGCAGCTTAAGTGCAGGCAGCAACTATGGCTACACCTTC
>TRBJ2-7|TRBD2|NA|TRBV6-2/TRBV6-3
CASSYSMGLAGVSSYEQYF
TGTGCCAGCAGTTACTCCATGGGACTAGCGGGAGTTAGCTCCTACGAGCAGTACTTC
>TRBJ1-2|TRBD1|NA|TRBV5-5
CASSLADRPYGYTF
TGTGCCAGCAGCCTAGCGGACAGGCCCTATGGCTACACCTTC